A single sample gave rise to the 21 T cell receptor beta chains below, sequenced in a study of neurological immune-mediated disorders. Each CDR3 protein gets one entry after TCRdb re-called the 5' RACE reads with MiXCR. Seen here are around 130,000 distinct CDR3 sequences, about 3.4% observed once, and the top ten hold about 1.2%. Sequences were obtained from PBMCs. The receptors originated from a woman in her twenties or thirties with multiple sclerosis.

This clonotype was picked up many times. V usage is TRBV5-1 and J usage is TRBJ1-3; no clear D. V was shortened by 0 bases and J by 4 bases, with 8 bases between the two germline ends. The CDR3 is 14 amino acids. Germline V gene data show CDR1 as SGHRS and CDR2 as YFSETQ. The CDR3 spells CASSLEGTGNTIYF. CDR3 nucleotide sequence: TGCGCCAGCAGCTTGGAGGGTACGGGAAACACCATATATTTT.

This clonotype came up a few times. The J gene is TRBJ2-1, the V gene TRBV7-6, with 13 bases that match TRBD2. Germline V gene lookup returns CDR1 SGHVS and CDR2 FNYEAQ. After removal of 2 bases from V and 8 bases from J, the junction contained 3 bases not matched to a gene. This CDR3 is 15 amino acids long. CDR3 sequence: CASSLRTSGSYEQFF. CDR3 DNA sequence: TGTGCCAGCAGCTTAAGGACTAGCGGGAGCTATGAGCAGTTCTTC. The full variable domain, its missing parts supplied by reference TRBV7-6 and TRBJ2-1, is GAGVSQSPRYKVTKRGQDVALRCDPISGHVSLYWYRQALGQGPEFLTYFNYEAQQDKSGLPNDRFSAERPEGSISTLTIQRTEQRDSAMYRCASSLRTSGSYEQFFGPGTRLTVL.

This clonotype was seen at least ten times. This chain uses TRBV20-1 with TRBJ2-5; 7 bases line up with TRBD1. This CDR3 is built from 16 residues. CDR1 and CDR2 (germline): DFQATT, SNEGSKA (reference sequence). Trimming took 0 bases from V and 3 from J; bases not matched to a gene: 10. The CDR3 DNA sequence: TGCAGTGCTAGAGATATGCACAGGGGAACCGAAGAGACCCAGTACTTC. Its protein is CSARDMHRGTEETQYF.

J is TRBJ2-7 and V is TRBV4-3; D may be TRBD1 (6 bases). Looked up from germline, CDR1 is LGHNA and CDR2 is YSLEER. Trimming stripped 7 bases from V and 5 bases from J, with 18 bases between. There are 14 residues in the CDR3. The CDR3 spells CASNPGQFLNEQYF. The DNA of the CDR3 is TGCGCCAGCAACCCTGGACAGTTTCTGAACGAGCAGTACTTC.

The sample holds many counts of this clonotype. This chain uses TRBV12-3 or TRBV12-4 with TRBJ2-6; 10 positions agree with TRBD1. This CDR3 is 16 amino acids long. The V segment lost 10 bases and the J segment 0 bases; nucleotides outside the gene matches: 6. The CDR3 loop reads CAKTGTGASGANVLTF. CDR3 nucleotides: TGTGCCAAAACCGGGACAGGGGCCTCTGGGGCCAACGTCCTGACTTTC.

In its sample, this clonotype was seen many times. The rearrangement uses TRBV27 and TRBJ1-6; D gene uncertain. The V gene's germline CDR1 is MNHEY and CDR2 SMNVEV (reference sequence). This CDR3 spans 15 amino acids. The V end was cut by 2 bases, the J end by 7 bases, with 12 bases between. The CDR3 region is CASSLNSRENSPLHF. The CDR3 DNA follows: TGTGCCAGCAGTTTAAATTCGAGGGAAAATTCACCCCTCCACTTT.

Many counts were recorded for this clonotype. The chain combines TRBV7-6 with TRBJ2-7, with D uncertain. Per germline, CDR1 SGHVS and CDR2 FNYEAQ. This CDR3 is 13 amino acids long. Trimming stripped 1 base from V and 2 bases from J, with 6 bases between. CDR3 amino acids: CASSLGGPYEQYF. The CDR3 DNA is TGTGCCAGCAGCTTAGGGGGTCCCTACGAGCAGTACTTC.

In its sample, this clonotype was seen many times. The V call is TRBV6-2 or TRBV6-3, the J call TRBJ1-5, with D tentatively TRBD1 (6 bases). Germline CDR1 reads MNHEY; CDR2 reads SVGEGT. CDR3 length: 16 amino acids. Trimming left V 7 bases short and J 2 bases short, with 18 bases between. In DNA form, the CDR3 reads TGTGCCAGCAATATCAGGGGCGTTCTTCGCAATCAGCCCCAGCATTTT. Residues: CASNIRGVLRNQPQHF.

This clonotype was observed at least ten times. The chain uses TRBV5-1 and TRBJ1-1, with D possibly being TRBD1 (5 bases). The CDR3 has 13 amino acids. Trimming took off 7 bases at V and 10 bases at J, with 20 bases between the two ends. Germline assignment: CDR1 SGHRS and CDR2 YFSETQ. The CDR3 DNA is TGCGCCAGCCGTCCCGGGGCAGGGCGAGTAGCTTTCTTT. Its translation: CASRPGAGRVAFF.

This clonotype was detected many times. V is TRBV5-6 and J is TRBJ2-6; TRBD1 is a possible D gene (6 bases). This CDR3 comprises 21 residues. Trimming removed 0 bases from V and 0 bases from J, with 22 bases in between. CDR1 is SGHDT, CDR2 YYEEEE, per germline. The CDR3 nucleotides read TGTGCCAGCAGCTTGGAGTGGCCAACCGGGACAACCAGCTCTGGGGCCAACGTCCTGACTTTC. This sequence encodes CASSLEWPTGTTSSGANVLTF.

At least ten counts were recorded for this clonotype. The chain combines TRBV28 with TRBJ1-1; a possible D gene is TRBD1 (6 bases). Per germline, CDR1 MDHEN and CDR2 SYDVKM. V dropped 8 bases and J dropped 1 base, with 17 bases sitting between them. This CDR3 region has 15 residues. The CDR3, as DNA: TGTGCCAGCCCACCAAAAGGGGGTCAGAACACTGAAGCTTTCTTT. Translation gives CASPPKGGQNTEAFF.

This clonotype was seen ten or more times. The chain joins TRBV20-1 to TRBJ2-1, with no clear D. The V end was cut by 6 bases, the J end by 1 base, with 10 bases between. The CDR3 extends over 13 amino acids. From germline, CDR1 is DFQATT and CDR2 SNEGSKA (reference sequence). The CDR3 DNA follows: TGCAGTGCGCAACAGATTTCCTACAATGAGCAGTTCTTC. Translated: CSAQQISYNEQFF.

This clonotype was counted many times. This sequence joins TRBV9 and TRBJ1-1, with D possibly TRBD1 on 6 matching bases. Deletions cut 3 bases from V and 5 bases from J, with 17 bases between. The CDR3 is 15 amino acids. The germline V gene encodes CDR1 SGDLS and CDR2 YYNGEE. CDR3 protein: CASSGDPGGRTEAFF. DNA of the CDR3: TGTGCCAGCAGCGGCGATCCCGGGGGGCGGACTGAAGCTTTCTTT.

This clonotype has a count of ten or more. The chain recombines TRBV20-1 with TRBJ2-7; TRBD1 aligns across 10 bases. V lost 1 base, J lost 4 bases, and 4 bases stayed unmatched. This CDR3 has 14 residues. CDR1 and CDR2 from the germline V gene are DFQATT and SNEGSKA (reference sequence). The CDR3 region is CSARADRGLYEQYF. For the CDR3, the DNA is TGCAGTGCTAGAGCTGACAGGGGGCTTTACGAGCAGTACTTC.

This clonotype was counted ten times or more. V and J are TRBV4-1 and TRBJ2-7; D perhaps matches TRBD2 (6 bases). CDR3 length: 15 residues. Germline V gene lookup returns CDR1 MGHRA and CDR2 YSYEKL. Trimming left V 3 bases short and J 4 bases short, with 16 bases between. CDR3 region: CASSHAGTFKYEQYF. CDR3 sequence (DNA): TGCGCCAGCAGCCATGCCGGGACTTTCAAATACGAGCAGTACTTC.

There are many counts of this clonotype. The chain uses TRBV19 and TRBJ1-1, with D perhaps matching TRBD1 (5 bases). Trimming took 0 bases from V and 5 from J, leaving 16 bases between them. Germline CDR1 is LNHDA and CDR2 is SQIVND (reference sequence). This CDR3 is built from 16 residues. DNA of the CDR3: TGTGCCAGTAGTATAGAGAAGGGGACCGGAGGGACTGAAGCTTTCTTT. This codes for CASSIEKGTGGTEAFF.

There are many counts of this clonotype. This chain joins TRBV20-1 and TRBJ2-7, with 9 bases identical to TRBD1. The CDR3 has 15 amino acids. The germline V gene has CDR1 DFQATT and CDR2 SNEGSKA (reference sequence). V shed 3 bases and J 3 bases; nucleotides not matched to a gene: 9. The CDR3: CSARALGQGNYEQYF. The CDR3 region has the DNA TGCAGTGCTAGGGCCCTCGGACAGGGGAACTACGAGCAGTACTTC.

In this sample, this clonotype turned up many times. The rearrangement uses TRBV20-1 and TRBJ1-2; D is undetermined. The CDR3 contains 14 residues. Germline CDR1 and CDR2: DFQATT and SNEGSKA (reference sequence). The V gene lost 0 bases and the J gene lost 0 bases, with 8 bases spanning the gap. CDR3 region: CSARDRTSNYGYTF. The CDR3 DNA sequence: TGCAGTGCTAGAGACAGGACTTCTAACTATGGCTACACCTTC.

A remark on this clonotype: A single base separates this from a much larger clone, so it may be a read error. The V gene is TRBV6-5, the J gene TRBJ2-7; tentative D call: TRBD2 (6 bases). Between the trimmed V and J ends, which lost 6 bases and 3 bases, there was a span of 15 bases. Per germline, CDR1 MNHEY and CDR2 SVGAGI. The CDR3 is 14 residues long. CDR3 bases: TGTGCCAGCAGACACGGGGGTTTTCTCTACGAGCAGTACTTC. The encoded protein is CASRHGGFLYEQYF.

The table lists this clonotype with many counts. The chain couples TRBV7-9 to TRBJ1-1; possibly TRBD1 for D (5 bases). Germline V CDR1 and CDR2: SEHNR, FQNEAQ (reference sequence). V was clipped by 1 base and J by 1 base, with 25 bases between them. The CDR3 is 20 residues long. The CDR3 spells CASSLGVEEVLVGTNTEAFF. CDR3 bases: TGTGCCAGCAGCTTAGGAGTGGAGGAGGTTTTGGTTGGGACGAACACTGAAGCTTTCTTT. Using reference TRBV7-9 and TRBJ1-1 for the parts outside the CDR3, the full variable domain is DTGVSQNPRHKITKRGQNVTFRCDPISEHNRLYWYRQTLGQGPEFLTYFQNEAQLEKSRLLSDRFSAERPKGSFSTLEIQRTEQGDSAMYLCASSLGVEEVLVGTNTEAFFGQGTRLTVV.

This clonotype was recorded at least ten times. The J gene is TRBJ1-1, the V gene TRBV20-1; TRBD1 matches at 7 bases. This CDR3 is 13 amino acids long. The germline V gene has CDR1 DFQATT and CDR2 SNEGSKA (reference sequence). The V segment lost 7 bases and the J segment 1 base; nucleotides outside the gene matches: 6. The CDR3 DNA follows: TGCAGTGGAACCGGGACAGAGAACACTGAAGCTTTCTTT. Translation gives CSGTGTENTEAFF.